Sequencing of this T cell receptor beta chain was carried out in a study of memory CD4+ T cells and cytomegalovirus serostatus. In the study overall: Donors were healthy Belgian adults, several CMV seropositive and 24 seronegative.

V was shortened by 6 bases and J by 5 bases, with 10 bases between the two germline ends. The CDR3 spans 12 residues. The germline CDR1 and CDR2 sequences are MNHEY and SVGAGI. Study observations and caveats: Of 150 to 200 reported CMV TCRbeta sequences, some 70 were found in memory CD4+ repertoires.

The sort gate was single viable CD3+CD4+CD8-CD45RO+ cells for memory CD4+ T cells. Donors' CMV status reflects serum IgG against pp150, pp28, p38, p52. Clones were sequenced by immunoSEQ multiplex PCR, and TCRdb holds only the in-frame ones, with some missing. Of some 59,000 clones detected, roughly four fifths appear once; the ten largest clones hold 0.85% to 0.95%. This clone was recorded a few times. As yet, its antigen is unknown. Sequenced: memory CD4+ T cells from blood. The rearrangement uses TRBV6-5 and TRBJ1-1; no clear D. This clonotype was sampled from an adult in good health and CMV-seronegative. Here the CDR3 reads CASRGVGTEAFF. In DNA form, the CDR3 reads TGTGCCAGCAGGGGCGTGGGTACTGAAGCTTTCTTT.